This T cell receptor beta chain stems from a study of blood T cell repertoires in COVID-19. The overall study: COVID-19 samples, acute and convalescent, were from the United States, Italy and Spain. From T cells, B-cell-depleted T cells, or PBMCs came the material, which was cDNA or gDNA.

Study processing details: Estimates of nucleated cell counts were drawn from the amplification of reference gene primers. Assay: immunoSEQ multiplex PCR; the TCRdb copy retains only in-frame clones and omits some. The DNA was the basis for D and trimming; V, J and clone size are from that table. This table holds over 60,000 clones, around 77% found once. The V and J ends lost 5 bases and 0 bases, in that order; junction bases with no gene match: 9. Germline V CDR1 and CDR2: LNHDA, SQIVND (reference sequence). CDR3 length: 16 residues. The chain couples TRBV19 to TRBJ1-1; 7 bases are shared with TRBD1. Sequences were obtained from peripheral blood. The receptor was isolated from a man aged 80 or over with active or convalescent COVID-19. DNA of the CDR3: TGTGCCAGTAGTCCCGCTTGGGACAGAGTGAACACTGAAGCTTTCTTT. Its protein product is CASSPAWDRVNTEAFF.